One and the same sample provided the 8 T cell receptor beta chains below, sequenced in a study of T cells in Graves' hyperthyroidism and ophthalmopathy. RNA transcripts yielded amplified TCR beta CDR3 regions. With the HTBI primer set, the TCR CDR3 went through a first round of RT-PCR. TCRdb passed the multiplex PCR reads through MiXCR, listing each CDR3 protein once. This sample carries a few hundred thousand distinct CDR3 sequences, approximately 14% of them seen once, and the ten largest clones take roughly 7.3%. Sequencing used blood. These receptors all come from a woman in her twenties or thirties with Graves' hyperthyroidism.

The J gene is TRBJ2-7, the V gene TRBV4-1; TRBD1 aligns across 7 bases. The CDR3 totals 16 residues. V lost 3 bases, J lost 2 bases, and 10 bases stayed unmatched. CDR1 is MGHRA, CDR2 YSYEKL, per germline. The CDR3 bases are TGCGCCAGCAGCCAGGGCGTGGGACAGAGCGCCTACGAGCAGTACTTC. The encoded protein is CASSQGVGQSAYEQYF.

This clonotype showed up just a few times. The J gene is TRBJ2-3, the V gene TRBV6-2 or TRBV6-3; D might be TRBD1 or TRBD2, each matching 5 bases. The CDR3 length is 15 residues. CDR1 and CDR2 (germline): MNHEY, SVGEGT. V was shortened by 2 bases and J by 3 bases, with 12 bases between the two germline ends. For the CDR3, the DNA is TGTGCCAGCAGTTACGGGGGATCTTGGACAGATACGCAGTATTTT. As protein: CASSYGGSWTDTQYF.

This clonotype has only a few counts. V and J are TRBV19 and TRBJ2-1; tentatively, D is TRBD2 (6 bases). From germline, CDR1 is LNHDA and CDR2 SQIVND (reference sequence). The V and J ends lost 6 bases and 7 bases respectively, with 16 bases between them. The CDR3 is made up of 14 amino acids. CDR3 DNA sequence: TGTGCCAGTAGGGGGCTGGGGACTTTAAATGAGCAGTTCTTC. This gives the protein CASRGLGTLNEQFF.

This clonotype occurred many times. The gene calls are TRBV12-3 or TRBV12-4 and TRBJ1-2; weak D call: TRBD1 (5 bases). Trimming stripped 1 base from V and 2 bases from J, with 8 bases between. The CDR3 totals 14 residues. CDR3 coding DNA: TGTGCCAGCAGTTTAGGGACAACGAACTATGGCTACACCTTC. Residues: CASSLGTTNYGYTF.

The V and J genes are TRBV15 and TRBJ2-1; perhaps TRBD2 as D (6 bases). The V gene lost 4 bases and the J gene lost 5 bases, with 18 bases spanning the gap. Germline loops: CDR1 LNHNV, CDR2 YYDKDF (reference sequence). The CDR3 is made up of 16 amino acids. In DNA, the CDR3 is TGTGCCACCAGCAACCTAGCGACCCGCCCAAACAATGAGCAGTTCTTC. This sequence encodes CATSNLATRPNNEQFF. Using reference TRBV15 and TRBJ2-1 for the parts outside the CDR3, the full variable domain is DAMVIQNPRYQVTQFGKPVTLSCSQTLNHNVMYWYQQKSSQAPKLLFHYYDKDFNNEADTPDNFQSRRPNTSFCFLDIRSPGLGDTAMYLCATSNLATRPNNEQFFGPGTRLTVL.

The chain is built from TRBV7-9 and TRBJ1-2; 8 bases are a match to TRBD1. This CDR3 is built from 14 residues. The V segment lost 4 bases and the J segment 4 bases; nucleotides outside the gene matches: 5. Germline V gene sequence: CDR1 SEHNR, CDR2 FQNEAQ (reference sequence). CDR3 sequence reads: CASSSTGEIYGYTF. In DNA, the CDR3 is TGTGCCAGCAGCTCGACAGGGGAGATCTATGGCTACACCTTC.

This clonotype was counted at least ten times. V and J are TRBV7-8 and TRBJ2-3; 7 bases line up with TRBD1. Germline loops: CDR1 SGHVS, CDR2 FQNEAQ. The CDR3 length is 14 residues. The trim removed 4 bases at V and 6 bases at J, leaving 7 bases unmatched. DNA for the CDR3: TGTGCCAGCAGCTCCCCTAAGGGGGCGGATACGCAGTATTTT. Its protein product is CASSSPKGADTQYF.

The chain has TRBV2 and TRBJ2-5; no firm D call. In germline, CDR1 is SNHLY, CDR2 FYNNEI. CDR3 size: 13 residues. The V gene lost 1 base and the J gene lost 9 bases, with 12 bases spanning the gap. This chain's CDR3 is CASSEGVGVAQYF. CDR3 in DNA: TGTGCCAGCAGTGAAGGGGTGGGTGTGGCCCAGTACTTC.